The 13 T cell receptor beta chains in this list originate from one sample, sequenced in a study of T cell responses to AZD1222 COVID-19 vaccine. Repertoires were generated with immunoSEQ multiplex PCR, while TCRdb's copy carries only in-frame clones and drops some. The sample holds around 140,000 clones, over 90% seen once. The specimen comprised peripheral blood, sampled on day 0 of AZD1222 vaccination. The receptors were sampled from an adult in good health.

This rearrangement joins TRBV3-1 (or the pseudogene TRBV3-2) to TRBJ1-5, with TRBD1 matching over 8 bases. V shed 5 bases and J 6 bases; nucleotides not matched to a gene: 12. Germline V lookup: CDR1 LGHDT, CDR2 YNNKEL (reference sequence). CDR3 length: 16 amino acids. Here the CDR3 reads CASSNLDRGGGQPQHF. CDR3 DNA sequence: TGTGCCAGCAGCAACCTTGACAGGGGCGGGGGTCAGCCCCAGCATTTT.

The gene calls are TRBV6-2 or TRBV6-3 and TRBJ1-1, with D hard to call. This CDR3 contains 14 residues. Trimming removed 5 bases at V and 6 bases at J, with 16 bases between. In germline, CDR1 is MNHEY, CDR2 SVGEGT. In DNA form, the CDR3 reads TGTGCCAGCAGTCACACAAGTAGAAACGCTGAAGCTTTCTTT. This sequence encodes CASSHTSRNAEAFF.

V usage is TRBV5-8 and J usage is TRBJ2-6, with D unresolved. From germline, CDR1 is SGHTS and CDR2 YDEGEE. CDR3 length: 16 amino acids. Trimming cost V 4 bases and J 1 base, with 12 bases left between them. CDR3 amino acids: CASSHSSTSGANVLTF. CDR3 sequence (DNA): TGTGCCAGCAGCCACTCATCGACGTCTGGGGCCAACGTCCTGACTTTC.

The chain couples TRBV27 to TRBJ2-3; no clear D gene. V dropped 2 bases and J dropped 0 bases, with 12 bases sitting between them. Germline V gene data show CDR1 as MNHEY and CDR2 as SMNVEV (reference sequence). The CDR3 is 16 amino acids. The CDR3 protein is CASSLGRGASTDTQYF. CDR3 sequence (DNA): TGTGCCAGCAGTTTAGGTCGTGGAGCTAGCACAGATACGCAGTATTTT.

J is TRBJ1-1 and V is TRBV2, with no clear D. The CDR3 totals 13 residues. V was shortened by 2 bases and J by 6 bases, with 10 bases between the two germline ends. CDR1 and CDR2 from the germline V gene are SNHLY and FYNNEI. The CDR3 protein is CASSERKSPEAFF. For the CDR3, the DNA is TGTGCCAGCAGTGAACGGAAGTCCCCTGAAGCTTTCTTT.

The chain combines TRBV30 with TRBJ1-2, with 7 bases identical to TRBD1. The CDR3 totals 14 residues. Per germline, CDR1 GTSNPN and CDR2 SVGIG (reference sequence). V trimming: 0 bases; J trimming: 8 bases; junction bases outside the gene matches: 9. Written as DNA, the CDR3 is TGTGCCTGGAGTGTACGACAGGGCTCAGGAGGCTACACCTTC. Translated: CAWSVRQGSGGYTF.

This chain links TRBV30 with TRBJ1-3; TRBD1 matches at 7 bases. The germline gives CDR1 GTSNPN, CDR2 SVGIG (reference sequence). This CDR3 has 12 residues. Losses at the gene ends were 2 bases for V and 8 bases for J; bases not matched to a gene: 3. The CDR3 reads CAWSRQGDTIYF. Here the CDR3 DNA reads TGTGCCTGGAGTCGACAGGGAGACACCATATATTTT.

This clone was counted a few times. CDR3 loop: CASTEGVDYGYTF. The CDR3, as DNA: TGTGCCAGCACTGAGGGGGTAGACTATGGCTACACCTTC. The chain is built from TRBV28 and TRBJ1-2, with a possible D match to TRBD1 (6 bases). The CDR3 covers 13 residues. V was shortened by 7 bases and J by 3 bases, with 12 bases between the two germline ends. The V gene's germline CDR1 is MDHEN and CDR2 SYDVKM.

The chain links TRBV28 to TRBJ2-1; D is possibly TRBD1 or TRBD2 (5 bases each). The CDR3 sequence is 15 residues long. Germline V gene data show CDR1 as MDHEN and CDR2 as SYDVKM. V lost 3 bases, J lost 9 bases, and 18 bases lay in between. The CDR3 loop is CASSLAGLRGGEQFF. The CDR3 nucleotides read TGTGCCAGCAGTTTGGCGGGTTTAAGGGGCGGTGAGCAGTTCTTC.

The genes are TRBV7-2 and TRBJ2-3; TRBD2 is a possible D gene (6 bases). V lost 5 bases and J 1 base, leaving 16 bases between the germline ends. The CDR3 extends over 16 amino acids. Per germline, CDR1 SGHTA and CDR2 FQGNSA. CDR3 bases: TGTGCCAGCAGCCTAGGACTATTCGCGGGCACAGATACGCAGTATTTT. Translating it yields CASSLGLFAGTDTQYF.

The chain combines TRBV7-2 with TRBJ2-1; no definite D call. The CDR3 is 14 amino acids. The V gene's germline CDR1 is SGHTA and CDR2 FQGNSA. Trimming removed 4 bases from V and 7 bases from J, with 14 bases in between. Written as DNA, the CDR3 is TGTGCCAGCAGCTACAACGGGCTAGGAAATGAGCAGTTCTTC. This translates into CASSYNGLGNEQFF.

The chain has TRBV9 and TRBJ2-1, with D perhaps TRBD2 (6 bases). Germline CDR1 reads SGDLS; CDR2 reads YYNGEE. The CDR3 has 18 amino acids. Trimming removed 0 bases from V and 6 bases from J, with 22 bases in between. As DNA, the CDR3 is TGTGCCAGCAGCGTAGAAGGGAGGAGAAAGACTTTTGGCAATGAGCAGTTCTTC. It specifies CASSVEGRRKTFGNEQFF.

The chain couples TRBV5-1 to TRBJ2-1, with D possibly being TRBD1 (5 bases). The V gene's germline CDR1 is SGHRS and CDR2 YFSETQ. V was trimmed by 4 bases and J by 7 bases, leaving 18 bases between them. The CDR3 runs 15 residues. Written as DNA, the CDR3 is TGCGCCAGCAGCCCAGGGTACCCGCGACTGAATGAGCAGTTCTTC. Its protein product is CASSPGYPRLNEQFF.